This section outlines one T cell receptor (beta chain) sequence together with its context. The data originate from a study of monozygotic twins with inflammatory bowel disease. This CDR3 contains 14 residues. Germline CDR1 reads MNHNY; CDR2 reads SVGAGI (reference sequence). TCRdb re-analyzed the 5' RACE reads; it lists each CDR3 protein once, without DNA. Here the sample table reports 200,000 to 250,000 distinct CDR3 sequences. Source material: blood. The source of this sequence is a human donor with ulcerative colitis or Crohn's disease, or a healthy co-twin of an affected twin (not recorded which). The chain couples TRBV6-6 to TRBJ2-7; TCRdb's D call, TRBD1, is unchecked because there is no DNA. CDR3 region: CASRWDRDTYEQYF.